What follows are 2 T cell receptor beta chains derived from one specimen sequenced in a study of Ad26.COV2.S vaccination and SARS-CoV-2 variants. The protocol was immunoSEQ multiplex PCR, while the TCRdb copy is restricted to in-frame clones and leaves out a portion. This table holds about 480,000 clones, approximately 88% found once. The sample's treatment: 19 received Ad26.COV2.S at low or high dose, single or two shots; about 5 received placebo; per-sample allocation not given. Material that was analyzed had been drawn on day 63 after the first vaccine or placebo injection. Sequencing was performed on peripheral blood, taken in a trial of Ad26.COV2.S vaccine versus placebo. All receptors derive from a person aged 18-65 years who received the Ad26.COV2.S COVID-19 vaccine or a placebo.

The gene calls are TRBV5-8 and TRBJ2-1; D assignment may be TRBD1 or TRBD2 (5 bases each). Trimming removed 3 bases from V and 0 bases from J, with 10 bases in between. This CDR3 is built from 15 residues. Germline lookup yields CDR1 SGHTS and CDR2 YDEGEE. The CDR3 protein is CASSSGTRSYNEQFF. DNA for the CDR3: TGTGCCAGCAGCTCGGGGACCCGCTCCTACAATGAGCAGTTCTTC.

V and J are TRBV28 and TRBJ2-5, with a possible D match to TRBD2 (5 bases). The germline gives CDR1 MDHEN, CDR2 SYDVKM. The CDR3 totals 15 residues. The V end was cut by 5 bases, the J end by 3 bases, with 16 bases between. CDR3: CASSPRGQVKETQYF. The CDR3 DNA reads TGTGCCAGCAGTCCCCGAGGGCAGGTTAAAGAGACCCAGTACTTC.